This TCR beta chain was documented in a study of breast tumors, draining lymph nodes, adjacent tissues. Regarding the study as a whole: Tumor T cell lymph node origin was a supported hypothesis, not proven. Compared with lymph nodes, tumors were less diverse; compared with nontumor tissue, more. Tumor and nontumor repertoires were significantly more similar in luminal-like than in basal-like breast cancer.

Breast cancer patients provided tissue from their axillary draining lymph nodes. Remarks on this clonotype: Its antigen is not identified.

The CDR3 contains 18 residues. Germline lookup yields CDR1 LNHDA and CDR2 SQIVND (reference sequence). Trimming cost V 3 bases and J 1 base; bases outside gene matches: 12. TCRdb processed the multiplex PCR reads anew with MiXCR; each CDR3 protein has one entry. There are about 120,000 distinct CDR3 sequences in the sample; about 20% occur only once, and about 3.5% lies in the top ten. The material sequenced was axillary lymph node tissue. The chain joins TRBV19 to TRBJ2-3; 8 bases match TRBD2. The TCR sequence derives from a female donor with breast cancer. Some clones in this sample may be carry-over from other donors' samples. The CDR3 sequence: CASSIGGDGGGGTDTQYF. The DNA of the CDR3 is TGTGCCAGTAGTATCGGTGGTGACGGGGGGGGGGGCACAGATACGCAGTATTTT.